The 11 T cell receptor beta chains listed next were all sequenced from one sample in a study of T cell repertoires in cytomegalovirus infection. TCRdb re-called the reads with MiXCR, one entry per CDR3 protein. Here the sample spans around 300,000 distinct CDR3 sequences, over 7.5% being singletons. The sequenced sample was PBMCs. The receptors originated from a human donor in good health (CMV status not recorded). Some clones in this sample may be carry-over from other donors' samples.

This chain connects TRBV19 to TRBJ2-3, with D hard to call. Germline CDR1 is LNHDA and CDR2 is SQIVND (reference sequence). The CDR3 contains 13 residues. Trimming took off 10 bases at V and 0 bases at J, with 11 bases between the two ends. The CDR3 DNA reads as TGTGCCAAAATGCAAAGGAGCACAGATACGCAGTATTTT. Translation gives CAKMQRSTDTQYF.

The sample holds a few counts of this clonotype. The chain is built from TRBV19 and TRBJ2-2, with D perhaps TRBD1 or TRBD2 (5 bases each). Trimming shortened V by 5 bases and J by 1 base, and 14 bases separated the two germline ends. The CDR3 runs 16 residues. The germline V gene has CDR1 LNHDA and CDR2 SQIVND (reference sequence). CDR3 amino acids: CASSLPGLMNTGELFF. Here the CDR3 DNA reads TGTGCCAGTAGTCTCCCGGGGCTTATGAACACCGGGGAGCTGTTTTTT.

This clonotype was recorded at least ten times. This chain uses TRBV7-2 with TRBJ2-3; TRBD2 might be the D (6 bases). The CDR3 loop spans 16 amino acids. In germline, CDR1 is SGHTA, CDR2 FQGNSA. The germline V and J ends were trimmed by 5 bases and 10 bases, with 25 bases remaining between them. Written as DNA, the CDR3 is TGTGCCAGCAGCCCCCCGGGGGTCATGATTGTAGAATCGCAGTATTTT. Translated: CASSPPGVMIVESQYF.

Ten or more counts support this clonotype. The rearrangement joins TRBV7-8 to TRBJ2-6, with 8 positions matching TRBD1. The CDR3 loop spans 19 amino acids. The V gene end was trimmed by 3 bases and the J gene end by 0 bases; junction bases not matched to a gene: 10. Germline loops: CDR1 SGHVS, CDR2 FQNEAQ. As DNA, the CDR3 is TGTGCCAGCAGCTTGACCCCGGGACAGGCCTACTCTGGGGCCAACGTCCTGACTTTC. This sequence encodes CASSLTPGQAYSGANVLTF.

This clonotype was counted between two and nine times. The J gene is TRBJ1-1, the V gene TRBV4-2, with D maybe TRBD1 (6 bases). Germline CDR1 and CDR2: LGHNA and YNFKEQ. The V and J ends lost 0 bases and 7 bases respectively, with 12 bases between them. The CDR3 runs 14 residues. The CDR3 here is CASSQDIRGHEAFF. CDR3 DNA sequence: TGTGCCAGCAGCCAAGATATCAGGGGCCATGAAGCTTTCTTT.

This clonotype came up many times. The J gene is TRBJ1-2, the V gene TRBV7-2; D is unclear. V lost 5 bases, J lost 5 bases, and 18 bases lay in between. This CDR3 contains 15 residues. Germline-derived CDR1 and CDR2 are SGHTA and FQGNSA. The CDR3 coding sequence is TGTGCCAGCAGCGCAACCTACGGGCGAAAGTATGGCTACACCTTC. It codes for CASSATYGRKYGYTF. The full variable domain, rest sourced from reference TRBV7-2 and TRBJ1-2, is GAGVSQSPSNKVTEKGKDVELRCDPISGHTALYWYRQSLGQGLEFLIYFQGNSAPDKSGLPSDRFSAERTGGSVSTLTIQRTQQEDSAVYLCASSATYGRKYGYTFGSGTRLTVV.

DNA of the CDR3: TGTGCCAGCAGCTTGATGGACAGAGACTACGAGCAGTACTTC. Its protein is CASSLMDRDYEQYF. The V gene is TRBV5-4, the J gene TRBJ2-7, with D perhaps TRBD1 (6 bases). V was cut by 1 base and J by 3 bases, with 11 bases left in between. The CDR3 consists of 14 residues. CDR1 SGHNT and CDR2 YYREEE come from the germline V gene (reference sequence).

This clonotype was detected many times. The CDR3 reads CASSAGLLYEQYF. The CDR3 DNA reads as TGTGCCAGTAGTGCGGGACTCCTCTACGAGCAGTACTTC. The gene calls are TRBV19 and TRBJ2-7, with a weak D call TRBD2 (6 bases). The CDR3 spans 13 residues. CDR1 and CDR2 (germline): LNHDA, SQIVND (reference sequence). Trimming took off 5 bases at V and 3 bases at J, with 11 bases between the two ends.

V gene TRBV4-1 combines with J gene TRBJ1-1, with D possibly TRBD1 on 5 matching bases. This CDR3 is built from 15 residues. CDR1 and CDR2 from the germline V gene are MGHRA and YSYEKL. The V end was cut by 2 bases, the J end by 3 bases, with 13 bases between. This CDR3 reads CASSQYSRGDTEAFF. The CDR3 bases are TGCGCCAGCAGCCAATATTCACGGGGGGACACTGAAGCTTTCTTT.

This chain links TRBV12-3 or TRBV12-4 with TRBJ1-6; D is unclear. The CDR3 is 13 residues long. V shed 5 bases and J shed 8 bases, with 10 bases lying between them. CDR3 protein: CASSLDTDSPLHF. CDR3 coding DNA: TGTGCCAGCAGTCTTGACACTGATTCACCCCTCCACTTT.

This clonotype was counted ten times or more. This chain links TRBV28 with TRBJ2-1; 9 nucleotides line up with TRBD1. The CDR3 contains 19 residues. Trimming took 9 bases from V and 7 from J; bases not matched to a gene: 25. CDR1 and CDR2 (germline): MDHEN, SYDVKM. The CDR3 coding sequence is TGTGCCAGTCCACCCCTCATTCACTCCCGGGACAGGGTGACGAATGAGCAGTTCTTC. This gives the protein CASPPLIHSRDRVTNEQFF.